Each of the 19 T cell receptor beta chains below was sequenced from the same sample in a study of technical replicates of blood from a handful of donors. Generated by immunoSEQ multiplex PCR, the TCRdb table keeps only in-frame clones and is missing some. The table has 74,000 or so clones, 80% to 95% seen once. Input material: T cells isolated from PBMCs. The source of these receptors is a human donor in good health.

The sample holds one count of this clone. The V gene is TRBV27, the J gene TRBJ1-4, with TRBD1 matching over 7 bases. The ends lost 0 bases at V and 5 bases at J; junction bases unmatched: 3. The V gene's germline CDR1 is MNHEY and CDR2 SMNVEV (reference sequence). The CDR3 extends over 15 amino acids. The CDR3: CASSLSTGANEKLFF. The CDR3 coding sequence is TGTGCCAGCAGTTTATCCACAGGGGCGAATGAAAAACTGTTTTTT.

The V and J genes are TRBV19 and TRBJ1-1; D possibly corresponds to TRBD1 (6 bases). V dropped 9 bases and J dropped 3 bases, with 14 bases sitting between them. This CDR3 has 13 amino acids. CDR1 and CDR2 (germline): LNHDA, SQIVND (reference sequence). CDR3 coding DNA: TGTGCCAGCCAATTCACAGGGTACACTGAAGCTTTCTTT. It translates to CASQFTGYTEAFF.

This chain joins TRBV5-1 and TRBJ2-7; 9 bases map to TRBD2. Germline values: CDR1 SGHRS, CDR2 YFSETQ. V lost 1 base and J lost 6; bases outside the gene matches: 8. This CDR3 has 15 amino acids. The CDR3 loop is CASSLRVAGEGEQYF. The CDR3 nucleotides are TGCGCCAGCAGCTTGAGAGTAGCGGGAGAAGGCGAGCAGTACTTC. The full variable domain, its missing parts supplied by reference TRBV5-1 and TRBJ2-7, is KAGVTQTPRYLIKTRGQQVTLSCSPISGHRSVSWYQQTPGQGLQFLFEYFSETQRNKGNFPGRFSGRQFSNSRSEMNVSTLELGDSALYLCASSLRVAGEGEQYFGPGTRLTVT.

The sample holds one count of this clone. The CDR3: CASSYRPSRTDTQYF. In DNA, the CDR3 is TGTGCCAGCAGTTATCGGCCTAGTAGAACAGATACGCAGTATTTT. The chain combines TRBV6-5 with TRBJ2-3; D call uncertain. Per germline, CDR1 MNHEY and CDR2 SVGAGI. CDR3 length: 15 amino acids. V lost 3 bases, J lost 3 bases, and 13 bases lay in between.

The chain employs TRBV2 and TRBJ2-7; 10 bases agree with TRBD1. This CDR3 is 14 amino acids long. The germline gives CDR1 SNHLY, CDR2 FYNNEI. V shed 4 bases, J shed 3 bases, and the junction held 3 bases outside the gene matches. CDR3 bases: TGTGCCAGCAGTGGGACAGGGGGTAGCTACGAGCAGTACTTC. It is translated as CASSGTGGSYEQYF. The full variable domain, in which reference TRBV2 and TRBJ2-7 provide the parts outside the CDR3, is EPEVTQTPSHQVTQMGQEVILRCVPISNHLYFYWYRQILGQKVEFLVSFYNNEISEKSEIFDDQFSVERPDGSNFTLKIRSTKLEDSAMYFCASSGTGGSYEQYFGPGTRLTVT.

This chain's CDR3 is CASSLRPSGGYNEQFF. The CDR3 coding sequence is TGTGCCAGCAGCTTACGCCCTAGCGGGGGGTACAATGAGCAGTTCTTC. The chain carries TRBV7-3 and TRBJ2-1, with 11 nucleotides matching TRBD2. V trimming: 2 bases; J trimming: 4 bases; junction bases outside the gene matches: 4. Germline CDR1 SGHTA, CDR2 FQGTGA. CDR3 length: 16 residues.

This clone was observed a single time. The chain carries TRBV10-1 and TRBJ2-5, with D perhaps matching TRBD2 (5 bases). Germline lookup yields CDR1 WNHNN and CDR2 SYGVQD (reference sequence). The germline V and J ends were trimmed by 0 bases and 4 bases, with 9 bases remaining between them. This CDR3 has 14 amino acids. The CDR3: CASSESYRGETQYF. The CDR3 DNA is TGCGCCAGCAGTGAGTCGTATCGGGGAGAGACCCAGTACTTC.

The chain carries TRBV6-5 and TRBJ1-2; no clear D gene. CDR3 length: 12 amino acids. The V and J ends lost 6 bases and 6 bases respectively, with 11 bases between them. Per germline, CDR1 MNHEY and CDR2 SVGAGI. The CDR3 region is CASSNGGDGYTF. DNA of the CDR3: TGTGCCAGCAGCAACGGAGGAGATGGCTACACCTTC.

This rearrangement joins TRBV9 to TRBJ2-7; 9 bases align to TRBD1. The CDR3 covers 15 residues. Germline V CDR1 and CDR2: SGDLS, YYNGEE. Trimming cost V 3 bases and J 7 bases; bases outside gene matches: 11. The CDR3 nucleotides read TGTGCCAGCAGCGCGGGACAGGGAGTGGTGGAGGAGCAGTACTTC. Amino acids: CASSAGQGVVEEQYF.

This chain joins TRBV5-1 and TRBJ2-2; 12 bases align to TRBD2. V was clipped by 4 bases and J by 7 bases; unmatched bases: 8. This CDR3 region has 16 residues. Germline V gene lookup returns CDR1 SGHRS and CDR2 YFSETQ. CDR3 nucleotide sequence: TGCGCCAGCAGCGGTAGACTAGCGGGAGCGGGCGGGGAGCTGTTTTTT. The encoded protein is CASSGRLAGAGGELFF.

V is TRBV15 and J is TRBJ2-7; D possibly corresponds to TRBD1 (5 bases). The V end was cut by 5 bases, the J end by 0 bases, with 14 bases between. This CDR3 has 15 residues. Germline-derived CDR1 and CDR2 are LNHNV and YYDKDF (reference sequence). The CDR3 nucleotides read TGTGCCACCAGCGTAGGGGTTCTAAGCTCCTACGAGCAGTACTTC. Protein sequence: CATSVGVLSSYEQYF.

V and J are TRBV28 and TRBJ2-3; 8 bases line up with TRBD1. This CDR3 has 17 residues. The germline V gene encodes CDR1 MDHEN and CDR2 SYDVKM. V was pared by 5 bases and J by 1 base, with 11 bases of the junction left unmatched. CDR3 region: CASSGFQGASGTDTQYF. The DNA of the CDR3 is TGTGCCAGCAGTGGATTCCAGGGGGCTAGCGGCACAGATACGCAGTATTTT.

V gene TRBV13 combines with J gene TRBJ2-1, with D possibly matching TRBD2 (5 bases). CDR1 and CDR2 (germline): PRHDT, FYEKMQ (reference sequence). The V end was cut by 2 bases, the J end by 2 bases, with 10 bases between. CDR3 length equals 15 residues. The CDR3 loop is CASSLPTIPYNEQFF. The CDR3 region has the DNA TGTGCCAGCAGCTTACCGACTATACCCTACAATGAGCAGTTCTTC.

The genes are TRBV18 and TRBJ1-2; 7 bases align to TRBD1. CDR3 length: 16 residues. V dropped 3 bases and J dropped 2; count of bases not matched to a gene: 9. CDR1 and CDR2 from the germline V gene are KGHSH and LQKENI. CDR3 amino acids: CASSPGLRQGNYGYTF. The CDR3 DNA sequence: TGTGCCAGCTCACCTGGGTTGAGACAGGGCAACTATGGCTACACCTTC.

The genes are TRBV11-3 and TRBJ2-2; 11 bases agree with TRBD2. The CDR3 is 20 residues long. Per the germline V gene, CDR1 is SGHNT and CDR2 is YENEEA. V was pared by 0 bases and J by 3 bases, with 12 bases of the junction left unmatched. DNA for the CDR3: TGTGCCAGCAGCTTAGATAAGAGGCTAGCGGGAGGAGAGGACACCGGGGAGCTGTTTTTT. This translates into CASSLDKRLAGGEDTGELFF.

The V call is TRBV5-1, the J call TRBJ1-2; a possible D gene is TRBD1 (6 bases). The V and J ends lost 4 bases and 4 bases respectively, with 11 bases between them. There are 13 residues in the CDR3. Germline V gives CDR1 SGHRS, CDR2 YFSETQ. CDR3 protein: CASSQGGGYGYTF. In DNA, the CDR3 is TGCGCCAGCAGCCAGGGAGGGGGCTATGGCTACACCTTC.

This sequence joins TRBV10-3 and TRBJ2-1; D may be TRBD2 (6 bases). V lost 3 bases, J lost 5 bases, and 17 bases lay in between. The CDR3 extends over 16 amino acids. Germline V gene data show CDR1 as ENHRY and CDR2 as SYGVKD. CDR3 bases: TGTGCCATCAGTGAATTAGCTAGCGCGAAAAACAATGAGCAGTTCTTC. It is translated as CAISELASAKNNEQFF.

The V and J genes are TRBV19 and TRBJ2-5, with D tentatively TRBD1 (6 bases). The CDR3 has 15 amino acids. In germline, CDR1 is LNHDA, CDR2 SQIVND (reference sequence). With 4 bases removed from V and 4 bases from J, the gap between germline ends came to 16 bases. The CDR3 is CASSTTGRVGETQYF. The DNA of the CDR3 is TGTGCCAGTAGTACTACAGGGAGAGTAGGAGAGACCCAGTACTTC.

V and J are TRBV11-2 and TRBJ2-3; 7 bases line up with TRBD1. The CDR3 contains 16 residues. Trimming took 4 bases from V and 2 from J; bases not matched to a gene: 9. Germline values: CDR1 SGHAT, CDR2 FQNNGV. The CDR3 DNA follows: TGTGCCAGCAGCTCGCTCGACAGGGTGTACACAGATACGCAGTATTTT. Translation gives CASSSLDRVYTDTQYF. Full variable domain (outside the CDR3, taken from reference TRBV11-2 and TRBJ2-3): EAGVAQSPRYKIIEKRQSVAFWCNPISGHATLYWYQQILGQGPKLLIQFQNNGVVDDSQLPKDRFSAERLKGVDSTLKIQPAKLEDSAVYLCASSSLDRVYTDTQYFGPGTRLTVL.